This entry features one T cell receptor (beta chain) sequence. Its matching antigen is unknown. PCR employed 60 Vbeta and 13 Jbeta primers. Here immunoSEQ multiplex PCR was the method, and the copy in TCRdb shows in-frame clones only, minus some. The sample has about 110,000 clones; 73% are singletons. This specimen comes from a study of cytomegalovirus exposure and HLA in healthy donors. Study observations and caveats: One cluster of highly shared sequence variants probably arose as a sequencing artifact.

V gave up 5 bases and J gave up 1 base; unmatched junction bases: 7. The length of the CDR3 is 16 residues. Germline assignment: CDR1 SEHNR and CDR2 FQNEAQ (reference sequence). The specimen sequenced was PBMCs. The chain has TRBV7-9 and TRBJ2-2; TRBD1 matches at 7 bases. This receptor was identified in a man aged 40-49 years in good health and CMV-seronegative. CDR3 DNA sequence: TGTGCCAGCAGCATCCCCGGGACAGAGAACACCGGGGAGCTGTTTTTT. It yields the protein CASSIPGTENTGELFF.